This TCR beta chain stems from a study of cytomegalovirus exposure and HLA in healthy donors. Overall study: A later analysis reported the same platform for the 95 to 150 validation repertoires and the roughly 700 first-cohort repertoires.

The CDR3 contains 13 residues. Germline loops: CDR1 SGHAT, CDR2 FQNNGV. The V end lost 5 bases, the J end lost 1 base, and 6 bases lay between the germline ends. Study conclusions and caveats: The classifier was said to identify cytomegalovirus status with high specificity and sensitivity. Subsequent analysis showed first-cohort TCR clusters tending to co-occur in 120 or so validation repertoires. The study recorded 164 TCR beta chains that were cytomegalovirus-associated.

Sequenced by immunoSEQ multiplex PCR; TCRdb stores in-frame clones only, minus some. The table lists roughly 220,000 clones, 65% to 85% of them singletons, with 11% to 15% in the top ten. On this clone itself: Its antigen is as yet unknown.

The TCR originated in a woman aged 25 to 45 in good health and CMV-seropositive. V gene TRBV11-2 combines with J gene TRBJ1-5; D gene ambiguous. The sample taken for sequencing was PBMCs. CDR3 loop: CASSPSSNQPQHF. DNA for the CDR3: TGTGCCAGCAGCCCATCCAGCAATCAGCCCCAGCATTTT.